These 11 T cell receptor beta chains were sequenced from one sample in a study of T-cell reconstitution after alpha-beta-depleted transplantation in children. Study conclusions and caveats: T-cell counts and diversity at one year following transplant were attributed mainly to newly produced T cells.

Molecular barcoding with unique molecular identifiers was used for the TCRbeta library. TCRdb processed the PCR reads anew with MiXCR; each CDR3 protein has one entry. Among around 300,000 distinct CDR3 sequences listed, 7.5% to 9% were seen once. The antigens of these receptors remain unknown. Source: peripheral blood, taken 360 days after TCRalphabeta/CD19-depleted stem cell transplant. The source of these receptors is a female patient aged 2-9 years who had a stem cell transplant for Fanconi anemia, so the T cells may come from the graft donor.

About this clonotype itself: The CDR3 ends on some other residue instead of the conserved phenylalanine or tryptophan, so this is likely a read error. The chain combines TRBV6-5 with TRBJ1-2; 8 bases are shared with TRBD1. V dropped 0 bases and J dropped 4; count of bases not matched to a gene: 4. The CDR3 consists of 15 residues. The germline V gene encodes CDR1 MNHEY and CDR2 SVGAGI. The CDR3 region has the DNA TGTGCCAGCAGTTACTCGACAGGGGAGGCCTATGGCTACACCTCC. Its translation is CASSYSTGEAYGYTS.

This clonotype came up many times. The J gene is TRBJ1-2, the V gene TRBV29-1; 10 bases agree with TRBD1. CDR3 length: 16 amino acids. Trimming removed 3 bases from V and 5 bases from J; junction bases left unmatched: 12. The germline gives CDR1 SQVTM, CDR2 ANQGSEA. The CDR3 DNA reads TGCAGCGTTGACCCGAGGACAGGGGGGAATCCATATGGCTACACCTTC. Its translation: CSVDPRTGGNPYGYTF.

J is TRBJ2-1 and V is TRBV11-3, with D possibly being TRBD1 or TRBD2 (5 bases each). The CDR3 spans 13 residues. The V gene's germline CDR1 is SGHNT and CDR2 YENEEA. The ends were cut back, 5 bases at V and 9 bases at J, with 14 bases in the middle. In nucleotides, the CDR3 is TGTGCCAGCAGCATCAGGGAGTCGGGTGAGCAGTTCTTC. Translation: CASSIRESGEQFF.

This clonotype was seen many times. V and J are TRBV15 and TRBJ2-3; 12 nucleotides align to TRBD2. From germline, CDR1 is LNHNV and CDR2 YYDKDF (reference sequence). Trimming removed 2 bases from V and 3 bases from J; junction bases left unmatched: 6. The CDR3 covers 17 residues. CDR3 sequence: CATSRNHGTSGTDTQYF. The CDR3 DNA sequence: TGTGCCACCAGCAGAAACCACGGGACTAGCGGGACAGATACGCAGTATTTT.

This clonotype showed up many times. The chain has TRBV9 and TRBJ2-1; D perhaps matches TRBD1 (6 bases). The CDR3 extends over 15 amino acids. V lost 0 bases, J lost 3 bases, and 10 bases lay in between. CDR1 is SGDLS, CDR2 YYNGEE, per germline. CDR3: CASSVAGTNYNEQFF. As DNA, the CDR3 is TGTGCCAGCAGCGTAGCGGGGACAAACTACAATGAGCAGTTCTTC.

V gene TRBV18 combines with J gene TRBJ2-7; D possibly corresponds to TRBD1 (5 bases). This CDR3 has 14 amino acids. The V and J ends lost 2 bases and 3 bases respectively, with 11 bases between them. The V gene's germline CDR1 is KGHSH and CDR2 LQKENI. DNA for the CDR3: TGTGCCAGCTCACCAAATATCAGGGTCTACGAGCAGTACTTC. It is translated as CASSPNIRVYEQYF.

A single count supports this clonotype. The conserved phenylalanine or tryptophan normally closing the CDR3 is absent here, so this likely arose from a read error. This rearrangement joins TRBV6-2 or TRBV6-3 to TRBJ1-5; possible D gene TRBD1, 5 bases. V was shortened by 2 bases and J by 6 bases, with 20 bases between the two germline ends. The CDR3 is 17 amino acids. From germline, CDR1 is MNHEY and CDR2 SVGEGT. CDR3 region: CASSYPPVRVVSQPQHC. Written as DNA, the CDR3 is TGTGCCAGCAGTTACCCACCTGTCAGGGTGGTAAGTCAGCCCCAGCATTGT.

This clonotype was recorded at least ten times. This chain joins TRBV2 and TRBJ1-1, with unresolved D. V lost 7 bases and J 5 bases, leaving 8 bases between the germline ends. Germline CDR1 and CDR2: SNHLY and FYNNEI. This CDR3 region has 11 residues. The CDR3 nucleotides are TGTGCCAGCAATGTCTTGACTGAAGCTTTCTTT. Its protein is CASNVLTEAFF.

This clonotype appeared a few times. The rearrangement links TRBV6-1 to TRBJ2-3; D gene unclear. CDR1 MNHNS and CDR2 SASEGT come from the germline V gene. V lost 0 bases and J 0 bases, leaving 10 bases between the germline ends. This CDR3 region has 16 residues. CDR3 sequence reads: CASSEAGVFSTDTQYF. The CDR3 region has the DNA TGTGCCAGCAGTGAAGCTGGGGTCTTTAGCACAGATACGCAGTATTTT.

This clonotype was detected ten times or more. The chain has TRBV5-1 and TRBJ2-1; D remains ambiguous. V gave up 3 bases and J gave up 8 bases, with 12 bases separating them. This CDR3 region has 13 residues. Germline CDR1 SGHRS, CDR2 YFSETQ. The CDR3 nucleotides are TGCGCCAGCAGCTCGACTGTTCGGGATGAGCAGTTCTTC. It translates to CASSSTVRDEQFF.

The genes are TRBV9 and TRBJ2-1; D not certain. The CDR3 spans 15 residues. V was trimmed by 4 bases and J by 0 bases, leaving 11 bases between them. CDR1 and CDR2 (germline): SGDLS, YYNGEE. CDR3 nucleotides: TGTGCCAGCAGCTCCGGAGCGAGCTCCTACAATGAGCAGTTCTTC. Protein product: CASSSGASSYNEQFF.